Described below is a single T cell receptor (beta chain) sequence and its context. The PCR ran on 60 Vbeta and 13 Jbeta primers. The repertoire was sequenced with immunoSEQ multiplex PCR; TCRdb's copy has only in-frame clones and lacks some. The sample has some 120,000 clones; roughly two thirds are singletons. Germline V lookup: CDR1 KGHSH, CDR2 LQKENI. V shed 5 bases, J shed 4 bases, and the junction held 3 bases outside the gene matches. The CDR3 is 13 residues long. The sample belongs to a study of cytomegalovirus exposure and HLA in healthy donors. This chain uses TRBV18 with TRBJ2-5, with TRBD2 identical over 8 bases. The sequence came from a man aged 25 to 40 in good health and CMV-seropositive. Sequencing was done on a sample of PBMCs. The CDR3 sequence: CASSNLAGETQYF. The DNA for the CDR3 is TGTGCCAGCTCAAATCTAGCGGGAGAGACCCAGTACTTC.